This TCR beta chain was sequenced for a study of regulatory T cells after allogeneic stem cell transplantation (dated by TCRdb to the late 2010s). In terms of the full investigation: Each patient's group depended on whether acute graft-versus-host disease developed within 100 days after stem cell transplantation. Fluorescence-activated cell sorting was used to isolate CD4+CD25+CD127- regulatory T cells from patient PBMCs. Conventional CD4+ T cells defined as CD4+CD25+/-CD127+ were also sorted and TCR-sequenced for comparison in the study. The study compared the regulatory T-cell TCR repertoire after allogeneic stem cell transplantation between patients with and without acute graft-versus-host disease. Results the study describes overall, beyond this receptor: The small patient sample size meant the findings required validation in a larger cohort. No regulatory T-cell clones were shared by all patients, and sorted cell numbers did not correlate significantly with the inverse Simpson index. Top 10 regulatory T-cell clones occupied a significantly larger repertoire share in non-GvHD patients, suggesting expansion of presumably allo-specific protective clones. Compared with patients who had graft-versus-host disease, patients without the disease had a regulatory T-cell TCR repertoire that was more focused and less diverse. Whether or not patients had graft-versus-host disease, conventional CD4+ T-cell repertoire diversity showed no significant difference.

This clonotype was recorded a few times. It lacks a known antigen. One base away lies a much larger clone, so this may be a sequencing read error. The CDR3 runs 15 residues from the cysteine to the phenylalanine. Only the CDR3 region is kept as DNA, spanning 45 bases read in frame from base 1. From a lookup of the germline V gene (reference sequence), CDR1 and CDR2 are PRHDT and FYEKMQ. The junction shows trimming of 5 bases on V and 6 bases on J, and the gene matches do not reach 10 bases of it. The time point label corresponds to: 30 days after allogeneic hematopoietic stem cell transplantation. At 30 days after allogeneic hematopoietic stem cell transplantation, peripheral blood mononuclear cells were collected from the patients. Instrument on record: Illumina MiSeq. The SMARTer RACE cDNA Amplification kit was used to reverse transcribe the RNA, and the TCR beta CDR3 region was then amplified. RNA from sorted cells was extracted with the RNeasy Mini Kit. TCR beta amplicons were sequenced using Illumina paired-end sequencing. Processing in the source paper ran as follows. TCR repertoire analysis used MiXCR, VDJtools and the tcR R package. The inverse Simpson index was used to measure diversity, and clones were grouped as rare, small, medium or expanded based on each clone's proportion of the repertoire. TCRdb reprocessed the public reads (quality trimming at Q25 with fastp, clone calling with MiXCR) and kept in-frame beta chains. For every CDR3 protein sequence, its rows merge into one entry that carries the most common genes and DNA. TCRdb's processing, not the study's, gives the V and J calls here. The sample includes some 5,000 distinct CDR3 sequences, with around 97% observed a single time. The ten largest account for roughly 40% of the sample.

This sequence originates from a human patient who had an allogeneic stem cell transplant, so the T cells may come from the graft donor. Sequenced here: sorted CD4+ T cells from blood (whether regulatory or conventional is not recorded), sampled 30 days after allogeneic stem cell transplant. Recombination connected TRBV13 to TRBJ2-3; 8 central nucleotides agree with TRBD2. Here the CDR3 is given as CASSPPRRGVDTQYF. The nucleotide sequence reads as follows: TGTGCCAGCAGCCCCCCTCGGCGGGGGGTCGATACGCAGTATTTT.